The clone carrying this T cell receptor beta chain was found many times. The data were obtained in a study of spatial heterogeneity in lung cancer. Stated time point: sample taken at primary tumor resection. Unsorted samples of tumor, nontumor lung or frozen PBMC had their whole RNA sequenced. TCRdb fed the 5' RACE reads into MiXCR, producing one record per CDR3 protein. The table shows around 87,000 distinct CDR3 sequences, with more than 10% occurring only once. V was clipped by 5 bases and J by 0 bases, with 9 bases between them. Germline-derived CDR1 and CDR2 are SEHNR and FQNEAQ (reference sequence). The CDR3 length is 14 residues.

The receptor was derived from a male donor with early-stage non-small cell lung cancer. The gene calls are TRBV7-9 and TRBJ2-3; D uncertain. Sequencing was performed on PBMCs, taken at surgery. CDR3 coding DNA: TGTGCCAGCAGCCCCCAAGGGAGCACAGATACGCAGTATTTT. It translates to CASSPQGSTDTQYF.